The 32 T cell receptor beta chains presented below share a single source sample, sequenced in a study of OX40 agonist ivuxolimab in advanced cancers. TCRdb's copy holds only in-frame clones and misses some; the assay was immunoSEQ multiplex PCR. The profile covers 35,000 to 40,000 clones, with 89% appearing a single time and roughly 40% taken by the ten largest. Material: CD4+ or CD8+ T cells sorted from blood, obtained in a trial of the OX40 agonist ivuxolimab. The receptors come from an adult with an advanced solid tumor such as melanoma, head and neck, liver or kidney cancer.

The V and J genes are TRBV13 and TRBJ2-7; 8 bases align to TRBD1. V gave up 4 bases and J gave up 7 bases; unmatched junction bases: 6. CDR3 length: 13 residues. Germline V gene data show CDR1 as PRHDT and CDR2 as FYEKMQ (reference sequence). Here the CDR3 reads CASSSQGAGEQYF. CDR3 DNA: TGTGCCAGCAGCTCCCAGGGGGCTGGGGAGCAGTACTTC.

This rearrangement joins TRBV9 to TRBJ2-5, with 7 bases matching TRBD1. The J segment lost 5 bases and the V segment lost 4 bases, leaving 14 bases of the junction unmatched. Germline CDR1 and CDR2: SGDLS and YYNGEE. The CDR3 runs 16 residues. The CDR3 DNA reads TGTGCCAGCAGCTCGCCGACAGGGTCGTTAAGTGAGACCCAGTACTTC. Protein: CASSSPTGSLSETQYF.

The CDR3 is CASSLTDRYTEAFF. The CDR3 DNA follows: TGTGCCAGCAGCTTAACCGACAGATACACTGAAGCTTTCTTT. The V call is TRBV7-9, the J call TRBJ1-1; a possible D gene is TRBD1 (5 bases). Germline V gene data show CDR1 as SEHNR and CDR2 as FQNEAQ (reference sequence). Deletions cut 2 bases from V and 3 bases from J, with 10 bases between. CDR3 size: 14 residues.

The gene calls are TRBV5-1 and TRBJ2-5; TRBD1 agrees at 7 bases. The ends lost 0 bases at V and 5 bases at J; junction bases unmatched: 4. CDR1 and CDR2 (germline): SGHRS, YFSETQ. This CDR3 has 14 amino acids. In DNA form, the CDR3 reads TGCGCCAGCAGCTTGGGACAGGGTCTCGAGACCCAGTACTTC. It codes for CASSLGQGLETQYF.

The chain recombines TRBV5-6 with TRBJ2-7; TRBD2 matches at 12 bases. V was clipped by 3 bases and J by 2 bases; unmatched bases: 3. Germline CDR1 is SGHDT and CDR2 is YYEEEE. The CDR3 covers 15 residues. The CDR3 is CASSSTSGGPYEQYF. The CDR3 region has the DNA TGTGCCAGCAGCTCAACTAGCGGGGGGCCCTACGAGCAGTACTTC.

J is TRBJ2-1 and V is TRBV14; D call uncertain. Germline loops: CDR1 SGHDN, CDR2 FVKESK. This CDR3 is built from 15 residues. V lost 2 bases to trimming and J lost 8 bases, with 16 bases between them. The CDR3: CASSQNRQVWDEQFF. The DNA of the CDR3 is TGTGCCAGCAGCCAAAATCGCCAGGTGTGGGATGAGCAGTTCTTC.

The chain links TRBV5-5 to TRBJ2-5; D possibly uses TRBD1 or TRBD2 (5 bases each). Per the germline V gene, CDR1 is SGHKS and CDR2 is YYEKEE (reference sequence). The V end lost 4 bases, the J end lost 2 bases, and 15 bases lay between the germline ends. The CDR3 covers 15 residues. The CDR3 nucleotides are TGTGCCAGCAGCCCCCAGGGACCCCCGCAAGAGACCCAGTACTTC. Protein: CASSPQGPPQETQYF.

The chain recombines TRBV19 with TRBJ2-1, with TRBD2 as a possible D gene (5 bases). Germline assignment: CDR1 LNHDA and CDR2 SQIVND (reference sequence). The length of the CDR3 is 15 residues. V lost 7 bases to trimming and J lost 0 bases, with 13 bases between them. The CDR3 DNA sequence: TGTGCCAGTAAGGACTGGCTCCGCTCCTACAATGAGCAGTTCTTC. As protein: CASKDWLRSYNEQFF.

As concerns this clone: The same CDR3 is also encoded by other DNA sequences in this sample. The CDR3 bases are TGTGCCAGTAGTGCGGGGGGGGATTACAATGAGCAGTTCTTC. Translated: CASSAGGDYNEQFF. This sequence joins TRBV19 and TRBJ2-1, with 9 bases aligning to TRBD2. Germline lookup yields CDR1 LNHDA and CDR2 SQIVND (reference sequence). There are 14 residues in the CDR3. The V gene end was trimmed by 5 bases and the J gene end by 4 bases; junction bases not matched to a gene: 3.

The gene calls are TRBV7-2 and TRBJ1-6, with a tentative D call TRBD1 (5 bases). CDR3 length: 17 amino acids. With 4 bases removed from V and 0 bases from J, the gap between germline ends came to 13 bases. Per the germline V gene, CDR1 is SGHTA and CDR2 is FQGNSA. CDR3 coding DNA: TGTGCCAGCAGCTCGGACATCTGGAGCTCCTATAATTCACCCCTCCACTTT. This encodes CASSSDIWSSYNSPLHF.

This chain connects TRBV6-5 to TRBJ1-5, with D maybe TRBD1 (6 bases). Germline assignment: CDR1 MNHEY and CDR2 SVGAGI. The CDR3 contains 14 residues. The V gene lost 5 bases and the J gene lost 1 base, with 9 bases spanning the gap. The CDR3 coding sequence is TGTGCCAGCAGTAGGACAGAAAGCAATCAGCCCCAGCATTTT. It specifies CASSRTESNQPQHF.

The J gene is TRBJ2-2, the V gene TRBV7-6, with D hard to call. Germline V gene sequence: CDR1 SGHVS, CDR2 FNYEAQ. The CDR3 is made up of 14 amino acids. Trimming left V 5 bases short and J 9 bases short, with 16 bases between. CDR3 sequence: CASSPKASTRELFF. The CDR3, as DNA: TGTGCCAGCAGCCCCAAGGCCTCAACCAGGGAGCTGTTTTTT.

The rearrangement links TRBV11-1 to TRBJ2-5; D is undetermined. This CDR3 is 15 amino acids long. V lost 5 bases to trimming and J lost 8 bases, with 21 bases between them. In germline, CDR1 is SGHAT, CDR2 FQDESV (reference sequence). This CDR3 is CASSPDRGWGGTQYF. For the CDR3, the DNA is TGTGCCAGCAGCCCGGACCGCGGATGGGGTGGAACCCAGTACTTC.

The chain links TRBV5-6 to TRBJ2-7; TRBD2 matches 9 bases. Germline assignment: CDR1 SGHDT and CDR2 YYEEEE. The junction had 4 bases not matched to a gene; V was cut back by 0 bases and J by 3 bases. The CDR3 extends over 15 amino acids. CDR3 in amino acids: CASSLASGEIYEQYF. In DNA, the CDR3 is TGTGCCAGCAGCTTGGCTAGCGGGGAAATCTACGAGCAGTACTTC.

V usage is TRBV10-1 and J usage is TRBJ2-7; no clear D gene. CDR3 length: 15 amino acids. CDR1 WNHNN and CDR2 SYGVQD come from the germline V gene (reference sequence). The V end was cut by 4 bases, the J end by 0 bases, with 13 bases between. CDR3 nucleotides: TGCGCCAGCAGTGGATACTTAGACGTCTCCTACGAGCAGTACTTC. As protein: CASSGYLDVSYEQYF.

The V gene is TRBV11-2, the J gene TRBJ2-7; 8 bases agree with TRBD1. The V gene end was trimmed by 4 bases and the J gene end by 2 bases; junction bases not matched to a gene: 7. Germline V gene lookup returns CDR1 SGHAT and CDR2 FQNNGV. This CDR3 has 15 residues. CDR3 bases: TGTGCCAGCAGCTCCTCCCGACAGGGGACCTACGAGCAGTACTTC. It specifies CASSSSRQGTYEQYF.

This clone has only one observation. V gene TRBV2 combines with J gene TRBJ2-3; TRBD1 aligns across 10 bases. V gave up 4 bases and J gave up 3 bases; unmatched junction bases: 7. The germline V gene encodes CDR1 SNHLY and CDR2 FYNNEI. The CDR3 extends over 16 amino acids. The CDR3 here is CASSGRTGGGTDTQYF. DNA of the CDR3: TGTGCCAGCAGTGGGAGGACAGGGGGAGGGACAGATACGCAGTATTTT.

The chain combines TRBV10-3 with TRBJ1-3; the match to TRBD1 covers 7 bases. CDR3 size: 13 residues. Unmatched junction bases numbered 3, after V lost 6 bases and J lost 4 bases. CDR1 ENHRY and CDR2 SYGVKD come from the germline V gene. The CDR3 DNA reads TGTGCCATCAGCACAGGGGAAGGAAACACCATATATTTT. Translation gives CAISTGEGNTIYF.

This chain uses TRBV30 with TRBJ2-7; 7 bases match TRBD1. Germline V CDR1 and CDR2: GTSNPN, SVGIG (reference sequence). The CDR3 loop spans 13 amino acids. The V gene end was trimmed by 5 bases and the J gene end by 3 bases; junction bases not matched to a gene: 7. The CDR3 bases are TGTGCCTGGGGGCTTAGGGACAGCTACGAGCAGTACTTC. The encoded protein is CAWGLRDSYEQYF.

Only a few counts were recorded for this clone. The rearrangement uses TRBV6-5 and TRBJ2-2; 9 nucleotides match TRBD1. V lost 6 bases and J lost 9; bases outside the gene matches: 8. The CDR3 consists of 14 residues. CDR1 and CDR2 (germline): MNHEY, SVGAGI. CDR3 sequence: CASRERQGVRELFF. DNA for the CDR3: TGTGCCAGCAGGGAGCGACAGGGGGTCCGGGAGCTGTTTTTT.

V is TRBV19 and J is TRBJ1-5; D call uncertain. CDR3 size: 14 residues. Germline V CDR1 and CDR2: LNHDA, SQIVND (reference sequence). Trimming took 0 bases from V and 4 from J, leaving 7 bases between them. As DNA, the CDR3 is TGTGCCAGTAGTATAGATCCAGTAAATCAGCCCCAGCATTTT. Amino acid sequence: CASSIDPVNQPQHF. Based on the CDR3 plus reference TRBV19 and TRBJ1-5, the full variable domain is DGGITQSPKYLFRKEGQNVTLSCEQNLNHDAMYWYRQDPGQGLRLIYYSQIVNDFQKGDIAEGYSVSREKKESFPLTVTSAQKNPTAFYLCASSIDPVNQPQHFGDGTRLSIL.

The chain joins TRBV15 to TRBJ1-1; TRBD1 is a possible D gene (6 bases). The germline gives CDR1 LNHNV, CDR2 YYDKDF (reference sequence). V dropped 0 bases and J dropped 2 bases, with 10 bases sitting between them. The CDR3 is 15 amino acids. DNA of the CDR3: TGTGCCACCAGCAGAGATCCGGGGGCAAACACTGAAGCTTTCTTT. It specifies CATSRDPGANTEAFF.

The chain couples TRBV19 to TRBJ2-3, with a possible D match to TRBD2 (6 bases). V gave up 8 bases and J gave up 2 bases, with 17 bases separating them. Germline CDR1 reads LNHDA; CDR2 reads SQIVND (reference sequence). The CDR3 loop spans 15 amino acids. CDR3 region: CASGSGLGFTDTQYF. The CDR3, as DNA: TGTGCCAGTGGGTCGGGACTTGGGTTCACAGATACGCAGTATTTT.

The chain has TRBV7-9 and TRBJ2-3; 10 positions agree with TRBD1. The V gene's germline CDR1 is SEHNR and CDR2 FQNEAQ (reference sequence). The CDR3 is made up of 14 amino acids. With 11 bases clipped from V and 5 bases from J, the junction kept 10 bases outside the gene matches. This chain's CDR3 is CAGQTGGRKDTQYF. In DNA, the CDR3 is TGTGCCGGCCAGACAGGGGGCAGGAAAGATACGCAGTATTTT. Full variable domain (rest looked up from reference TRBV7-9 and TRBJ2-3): DTGVSQNPRHKITKRGQNVTFRCDPISEHNRLYWYRQTLGQGPEFLTYFQNEAQLEKSRLLSDRFSAERPKGSFSTLEIQRTEQGDSAMYLCAGQTGGRKDTQYFGPGTRLTVL.

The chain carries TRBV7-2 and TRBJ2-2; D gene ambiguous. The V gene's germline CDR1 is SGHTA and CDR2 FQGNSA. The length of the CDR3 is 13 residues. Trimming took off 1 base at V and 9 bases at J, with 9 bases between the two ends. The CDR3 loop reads CASSLVPRRELFF. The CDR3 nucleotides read TGTGCCAGCAGCTTAGTTCCCAGACGGGAGCTGTTTTTT.

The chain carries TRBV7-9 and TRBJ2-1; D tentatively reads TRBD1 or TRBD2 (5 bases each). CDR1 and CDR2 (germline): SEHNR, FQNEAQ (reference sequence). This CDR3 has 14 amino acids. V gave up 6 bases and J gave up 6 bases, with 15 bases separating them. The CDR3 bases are TGTGCCAGCAGTATAGTGGGACGGTCCAATGAGCAGTTCTTC. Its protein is CASSIVGRSNEQFF.

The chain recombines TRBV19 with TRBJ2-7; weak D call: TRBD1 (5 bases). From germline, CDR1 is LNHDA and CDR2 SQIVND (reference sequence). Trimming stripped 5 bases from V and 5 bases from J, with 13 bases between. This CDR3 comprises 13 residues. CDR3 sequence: CASSLDIRNEQYF. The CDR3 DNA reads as TGTGCCAGTAGTTTGGACATTCGTAACGAGCAGTACTTC.

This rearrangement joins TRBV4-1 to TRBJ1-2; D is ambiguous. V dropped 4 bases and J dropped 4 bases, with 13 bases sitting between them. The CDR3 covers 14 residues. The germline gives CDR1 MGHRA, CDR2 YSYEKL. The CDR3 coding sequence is TGCGCCAGCAGCCCGGAGGGAGAGGTCTATGGCTACACCTTC. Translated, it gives CASSPEGEVYGYTF.

The CDR3 sequence is CASSLGTGNDEQYF. In DNA, the CDR3 is TGCGCCAGCAGCTTAGGGACAGGGAACGACGAGCAGTACTTC. This chain uses TRBV5-1 with TRBJ2-7; 9 positions agree with TRBD1. Germline values: CDR1 SGHRS, CDR2 YFSETQ. The CDR3 consists of 14 residues. V lost 2 bases, J lost 5 bases, and 5 bases stayed unmatched.

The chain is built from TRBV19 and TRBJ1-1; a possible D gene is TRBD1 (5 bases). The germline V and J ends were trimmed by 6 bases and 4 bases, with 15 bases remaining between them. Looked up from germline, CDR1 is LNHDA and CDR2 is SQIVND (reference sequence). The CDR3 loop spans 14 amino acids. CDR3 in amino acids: CASSLRGGGTEAFF. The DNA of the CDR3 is TGTGCCAGTAGCCTGCGGGGTGGGGGCACTGAAGCTTTCTTT.

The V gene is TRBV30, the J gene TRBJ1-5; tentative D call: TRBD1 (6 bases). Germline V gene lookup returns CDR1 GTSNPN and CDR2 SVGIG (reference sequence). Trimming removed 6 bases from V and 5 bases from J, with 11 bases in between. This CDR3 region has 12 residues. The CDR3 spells CACWTEDQPQHF. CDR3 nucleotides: TGTGCCTGCTGGACAGAAGATCAGCCCCAGCATTTT.

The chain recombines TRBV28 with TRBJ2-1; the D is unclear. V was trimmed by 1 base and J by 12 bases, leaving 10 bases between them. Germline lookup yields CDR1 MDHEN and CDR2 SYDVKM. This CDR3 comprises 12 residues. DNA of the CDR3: TGTGCCAGCAGTTTATCTTCGGCGGTGCAGTTCTTC. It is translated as CASSLSSAVQFF.